This T cell receptor beta chain was recorded in a study of cytomegalovirus exposure and HLA in healthy donors. Whole-study context: Later analysis reported that the 110 or so validation repertoires shared the platform of the 500 to 850 first-cohort repertoires.

TCRdb's table, derived via immunoSEQ multiplex PCR, lists solely in-frame clones and lacks some. In the table there are approximately 170,000 clones, 85% of which are singletons. The donors formed part of the roughly 110-subject validation cohort, distinct from the roughly 640-subject first cohort. Study-level results: Usually a TCR sequence was rare, but some public TCRs were found in many donors. Three CMV-associated chains were confirmed in vitro to be specific for CMV antigens.

Comment on this clone: The target antigen is unknown.

The TCR was taken from a young man in good health and CMV-seropositive. Source material: PBMCs.

This chain's CDR3 is CASSFQGLSYNSPLHF. Written as DNA, the CDR3 is TGTGCCAGCAGTTTCCAGGGTCTCTCCTATAATTCACCCCTCCACTTT. The rearrangement links TRBV28 to TRBJ1-6; TRBD1 is a possible D gene (5 bases). V was shortened by 3 bases and J by 0 bases, with 9 bases between the two germline ends. CDR1 and CDR2 from the germline V gene are MDHEN and SYDVKM. CDR3 length: 16 residues.